This entry lists 30 T cell receptor beta chains sequenced from one sample in a study of shared clonotypes between healthy human individuals (dated by TCRdb to about 2020). Preparation of the library involved the immunoSEQ multiplex PCR assay. As stored in TCRdb, this immuneACCESS dataset retains in-frame rearrangements with V and J assigned. A fraction of the clones does not appear; measured against another copy, unresolved V genes explain less than half of the discrepancy, and the remainder lacks a known reason. Across this sample there are roughly 500,000 clones, with 90% to 96% seen only once. 0.055% to 0.075% of the sample is held by the ten biggest clonotypes. The specimen sequenced was naive CD4+ T cells sorted from blood. Reading the label with the study, this specimen's cell subset or site is: CD45RA+ positively selected. These TCRs come from a woman in her twenties or thirties in good health.

The rearrangement joins TRBV5-1 to TRBJ2-3, with 9 bases aligning to TRBD2. Germline CDR1 and CDR2: SGHRS and YFSETQ. The CDR3 runs 15 residues. V dropped 4 bases and J dropped 2; count of bases not matched to a gene: 5. Here the CDR3 reads CASSDPSGVTDTQYF. CDR3 in DNA: TGCGCCAGCAGCGACCCTAGCGGGGTCACAGATACGCAGTATTTT.

The genes are TRBV5-1 and TRBJ2-7; unclear D gene. CDR3 size: 12 residues. CDR1 and CDR2 (germline): SGHRS, YFSETQ. The V gene lost 1 base and the J gene lost 9 bases, with 11 bases spanning the gap. The CDR3 region is CASSLLGLGQYF. DNA of the CDR3: TGCGCCAGCAGCTTGCTCGGGCTCGGGCAGTACTTC.

The chain joins TRBV11-3 to TRBJ2-7, with D possibly matching TRBD1 (5 bases). This CDR3 comprises 14 residues. Germline-derived CDR1 and CDR2 are SGHNT and YENEEA. V gave up 4 bases and J gave up 7 bases, with 17 bases separating them. The CDR3 coding sequence is TGTGCCAGCAGCTACCTTGGCTGGACACCTGAGCAGTACTTC. Translation gives CASSYLGWTPEQYF.

The rearrangement uses TRBV18 and TRBJ1-1; 7 positions match TRBD1. V lost 1 base and J lost 0; bases outside the gene matches: 2. Germline V gene lookup returns CDR1 KGHSH and CDR2 LQKENI. The CDR3 is 15 amino acids. CDR3 nucleotide sequence: TGTGCCAGCTCACCACTGACAGGGATGAACACTGAAGCTTTCTTT. Protein sequence: CASSPLTGMNTEAFF.

The chain carries TRBV2 and TRBJ1-2, with no clear D. Germline CDR1 SNHLY, CDR2 FYNNEI. CDR3 length: 15 residues. V was shortened by 1 base and J by 2 bases, with 11 bases between the two germline ends. The chain's CDR3 is CASSEGGGINYGYTF. CDR3 coding DNA: TGTGCCAGCAGTGAAGGGGGAGGGATCAACTATGGCTACACCTTC. The full variable domain, with the rest looked up from reference TRBV2 and TRBJ1-2, is EPEVTQTPSHQVTQMGQEVILRCVPISNHLYFYWYRQILGQKVEFLVSFYNNEISEKSEIFDDQFSVERPDGSNFTLKIRSTKLEDSAMYFCASSEGGGINYGYTFGSGTRLTVV.

The chain links TRBV7-2 to TRBJ2-7, with TRBD2 identical over 13 bases. This CDR3 has 16 residues. The V segment lost 5 bases and the J segment 3 bases; nucleotides outside the gene matches: 7. Germline V gene lookup returns CDR1 SGHTA and CDR2 FQGNSA. CDR3 region: CASSNWGLAGFYEQYF. The CDR3 DNA follows: TGTGCCAGCAGCAACTGGGGACTAGCGGGATTCTACGAGCAGTACTTC.

The V call is TRBV28, the J call TRBJ1-6; D gene uncertain. The V end was cut by 8 bases, the J end by 18 bases, with 8 bases between. Germline V gene data show CDR1 as MDHEN and CDR2 as SYDVKM. This CDR3 is 8 amino acids long. The CDR3 region is CASQTSHF. The CDR3 DNA reads as TGTGCCAGCCAAACGAGCCACTTT. The whole variable domain, filled in from reference TRBV28 and TRBJ1-6, reads DVKVTQSSRYLVKRTGEKVFLECVQDMDHENMFWYRQDPGLGLRLIYFSYDVKMKEKGDIPEGYSVSREKKERFSLILESASTNQTSMYLCASQTSHFGNGTRLTVT.

The chain joins TRBV2 to TRBJ1-4; D gene uncertain. Germline CDR1 and CDR2: SNHLY and FYNNEI. V was clipped by 2 bases and J by 10 bases, with 5 bases between them. CDR3 length: 11 residues. CDR3 nucleotides: TGTGCCAGCAGTGAAATCGGAAAACTGTTTTTT. Its protein is CASSEIGKLFF. Combining the CDR3 with reference TRBV2 and TRBJ1-4 gives the whole variable domain EPEVTQTPSHQVTQMGQEVILRCVPISNHLYFYWYRQILGQKVEFLVSFYNNEISEKSEIFDDQFSVERPDGSNFTLKIRSTKLEDSAMYFCASSEIGKLFFGSGTQLSVL.

This chain connects TRBV6-5 to TRBJ1-5; no reliable D call. V lost 2 bases to trimming and J lost 5 bases, with 7 bases between them. The germline V gene has CDR1 MNHEY and CDR2 SVGAGI. CDR3 length: 13 residues. In DNA form, the CDR3 reads TGTGCCAGCAGTTACGCCCGGTATCAGCCCCAGCATTTT. Its translation is CASSYARYQPQHF.

The chain recombines TRBV29-1 with TRBJ2-1, with D perhaps TRBD1 or TRBD2 (5 bases each). Germline CDR1 and CDR2: SQVTM and ANQGSEA. The CDR3 length is 10 residues. V shed 3 bases and J shed 9 bases, with 6 bases lying between them. The CDR3 sequence: CSVERGEQFF. CDR3 DNA sequence: TGCAGCGTTGAGAGGGGTGAGCAGTTCTTC.

The chain joins TRBV28 to TRBJ2-4; 8 bases align to TRBD1. The CDR3 is made up of 14 amino acids. V dropped 3 bases and J dropped 3; count of bases not matched to a gene: 1. CDR1 and CDR2 from the germline V gene are MDHEN and SYDVKM. The DNA of the CDR3 is TGTGCCAGCAGTTTCGGACAGGGCAAAAACATTCAGTACTTC. Encoded protein: CASSFGQGKNIQYF.

CDR3 protein: CASSTQGTNTEAFF. CDR3 DNA: TGTGCCAGCAGCACCCAGGGGACGAACACTGAAGCTTTCTTT. The V gene is TRBV27, the J gene TRBJ1-1; TRBD1 might be the D (6 bases). Germline V CDR1 and CDR2: MNHEY, SMNVEV (reference sequence). The germline V and J ends were trimmed by 6 bases and 1 base, with 12 bases remaining between them. The CDR3 has 14 residues.

The rearrangement joins TRBV28 to TRBJ1-4; D unclear. Germline V gene sequence: CDR1 MDHEN, CDR2 SYDVKM. CDR3 length equals 11 residues. Trimming left V 7 bases short and J 7 bases short, with 7 bases between. The CDR3 protein is CASTSSEKLFF. In nucleotides, the CDR3 is TGTGCCAGCACCTCGAGTGAAAAACTGTTTTTT. The entire variable domain, with the rest obtained from reference TRBV28 and TRBJ1-4, is as follows: DVKVTQSSRYLVKRTGEKVFLECVQDMDHENMFWYRQDPGLGLRLIYFSYDVKMKEKGDIPEGYSVSREKKERFSLILESASTNQTSMYLCASTSSEKLFFGSGTQLSVL.

CDR3 coding DNA: TGTGCCAGCAGCCTAGGGGGTTGGTTGAGCAATCAGCCCCAGCATTTT. Its translation is CASSLGGWLSNQPQHF. The chain has TRBV28 and TRBJ1-5; a weak D match, TRBD1 (6 bases). V dropped 6 bases and J dropped 1 base, with 16 bases sitting between them. The CDR3 consists of 16 residues. CDR1 MDHEN and CDR2 SYDVKM come from the germline V gene.

The chain links TRBV5-4 to TRBJ2-5; TRBD1 matches at 8 bases. Germline lookup yields CDR1 SGHNT and CDR2 YYREEE (reference sequence). The CDR3 covers 15 residues. V shed 0 bases and J 6 bases; nucleotides not matched to a gene: 7. This chain's CDR3 is CASSLVGQGPKTQYF. The CDR3 coding sequence is TGTGCCAGCAGCTTGGTAGGACAGGGCCCGAAGACCCAGTACTTC.

The genes are TRBV4-2 and TRBJ2-1; D is unresolved. Germline V gives CDR1 LGHNA, CDR2 YNFKEQ. The V end was cut by 3 bases, the J end by 4 bases, with 13 bases between. This CDR3 is built from 15 residues. CDR3 DNA sequence: TGTGCCAGCAGCCAGCCTGGTGGAAGGTACAATGAGCAGTTCTTC. Encoded protein: CASSQPGGRYNEQFF.

J is TRBJ1-2 and V is TRBV19; D is possibly TRBD1 (6 bases). The CDR3 length is 13 residues. Looked up from germline, CDR1 is LNHDA and CDR2 is SQIVND (reference sequence). Between the trimmed V and J ends, which lost 9 bases and 8 bases, there was a span of 19 bases. The CDR3 is CASQPPDRFGYTF. Here the CDR3 DNA reads TGTGCCAGCCAACCCCCAGACAGGTTCGGCTACACCTTC.

The chain has TRBV29-1 and TRBJ1-2; D is unresolved. The CDR3 extends over 14 amino acids. Per germline, CDR1 SQVTM and CDR2 ANQGSEA. The V end was cut by 7 bases, the J end by 4 bases, with 19 bases between. CDR3 DNA sequence: TGCAGCGCCGGAAGCCCCGGAGGTCGCTATGGCTACACCTTC. It yields the protein CSAGSPGGRYGYTF.

This chain connects TRBV27 to TRBJ1-1; D is ambiguous. The germline CDR1 and CDR2 sequences are MNHEY and SMNVEV (reference sequence). The CDR3 is 13 residues long. V dropped 8 bases and J dropped 0 bases, with 10 bases sitting between them. CDR3 protein: CASQTDLNTEAFF. The CDR3, as DNA: TGTGCCAGCCAGACGGACCTGAACACTGAAGCTTTCTTT.

The genes are TRBV27 and TRBJ1-3; TRBD1 is a possible D gene (6 bases). Trimming took 5 bases from V and 4 from J, leaving 21 bases between them. Germline V gene sequence: CDR1 MNHEY, CDR2 SMNVEV (reference sequence). This CDR3 is built from 17 residues. The CDR3 sequence: CASSAAAKQGGGNTIYF. CDR3 nucleotide sequence: TGTGCCAGCAGTGCCGCCGCGAAACAGGGAGGGGGAAACACCATATATTTT.

This clone was counted a single time. The rearrangement links TRBV5-1 to TRBJ1-6, with unresolved D. CDR1 is SGHRS and CDR2 is YFSETQ in the germline V gene. The CDR3 is made up of 13 amino acids. Trimming stripped 2 bases from V and 8 bases from J, with 8 bases between. CDR3 nucleotides: TGCGCCAGCAGCTTCAAGACGGATTCACCCCTCCACTTT. Residues: CASSFKTDSPLHF.

This clone showed up just once. The chain employs TRBV6-6 and TRBJ2-5, with 9 bases lining up with TRBD1. The junction had 6 bases not matched to a gene; V was cut back by 2 bases and J by 5 bases. This CDR3 region has 15 residues. The germline gives CDR1 MNHNY, CDR2 SVGAGI (reference sequence). CDR3 coding DNA: TGTGCCAGCAGTTACGCGGGACAGGGAGGGGAGACCCAGTACTTC. It is translated as CASSYAGQGGETQYF.

The chain uses TRBV28 and TRBJ2-1; 10 nucleotides align to TRBD2. CDR3 length: 17 residues. Germline CDR1 reads MDHEN; CDR2 reads SYDVKM. The V and J ends lost 4 bases and 1 base, in that order; junction bases with no gene match: 7. Here the CDR3 reads CASSSGAGGLSYNEQFF. The CDR3 nucleotides are TGTGCCAGCAGTTCGGGAGCGGGAGGGTTATCCTACAATGAGCAGTTCTTC.

This clone occurred once. The chain recombines TRBV27 with TRBJ1-4; D possibly corresponds to TRBD1 (5 bases). This CDR3 comprises 15 residues. The V end lost 5 bases, the J end lost 8 bases, and 18 bases lay between the germline ends. Germline-derived CDR1 and CDR2 are MNHEY and SMNVEV (reference sequence). As DNA, the CDR3 is TGTGCCAGCAGTCGGCGGGGGGGGTTGGGCGAAAAACTGTTTTTT. This translates into CASSRRGGLGEKLFF.

The gene calls are TRBV19 and TRBJ2-7; 7 bases line up with TRBD1. V shed 6 bases, J shed 4 bases, and the junction held 9 bases outside the gene matches. Germline loops: CDR1 LNHDA, CDR2 SQIVND (reference sequence). This CDR3 has 14 amino acids. The CDR3 sequence is CASSPGTADYEQYF. DNA of the CDR3: TGTGCCAGTAGCCCCGGGACAGCGGATTACGAGCAGTACTTC.

The rearrangement uses TRBV7-8 and TRBJ1-3; D unclear. The CDR3 is 17 amino acids. Trimming cost V 4 bases and J 0 bases, with 16 bases left between them. Germline V CDR1 and CDR2: SGHVS, FQNEAQ. In nucleotides, the CDR3 is TGTGCCAGCAGCTCCCGAACTATCGGAGGCTCTGGAAACACCATATATTTT. Translation: CASSSRTIGGSGNTIYF.

The J gene is TRBJ1-4, the V gene TRBV10-3; D unclear. V dropped 6 bases and J dropped 0 bases, with 11 bases sitting between them. The CDR3 consists of 15 residues. Germline values: CDR1 ENHRY, CDR2 SYGVKD. CDR3 sequence: CAISPDPATNEKLFF. In nucleotides, the CDR3 is TGTGCCATCAGCCCCGACCCTGCAACTAATGAAAAACTGTTTTTT.

This chain links TRBV4-1 with TRBJ2-5; TRBD1 might be the D (5 bases). Gene TRBJ2-7 matches the end of the DNA better, so the J call may be wrong. CDR1 is MGHRA, CDR2 YSYEKL, per germline. This CDR3 has 13 amino acids. The CDR3 spells CASSRGQGDEQYF. CDR3 bases: TGCGCCAGCAGCCGTGGGCAAGGGGACGAGCAGTACTTC.

This clone showed up just once. The chain employs TRBV5-1 and TRBJ2-3; possibly TRBD1 for D (6 bases). Trimming took 8 bases from V and 6 from J, leaving 16 bases between them. The CDR3 consists of 13 residues. CDR1 is SGHRS, CDR2 YFSETQ, per germline. The CDR3 coding sequence is TGCGCCAGTCGACAGGTGAGCGACGATACGCAGTATTTT. This translates into CASRQVSDDTQYF.

This clone occurred once. The chain carries TRBV19 and TRBJ2-1; perhaps D is TRBD1 or TRBD2 (5 bases each). The germline V and J ends were trimmed by 6 bases and 5 bases, with 11 bases remaining between them. Germline V gene sequence: CDR1 LNHDA, CDR2 SQIVND (reference sequence). CDR3 length: 13 residues. The CDR3 spells CASRLGPNNEQFF. The CDR3 DNA is TGTGCCAGTAGACTGGGACCGAACAATGAGCAGTTCTTC.